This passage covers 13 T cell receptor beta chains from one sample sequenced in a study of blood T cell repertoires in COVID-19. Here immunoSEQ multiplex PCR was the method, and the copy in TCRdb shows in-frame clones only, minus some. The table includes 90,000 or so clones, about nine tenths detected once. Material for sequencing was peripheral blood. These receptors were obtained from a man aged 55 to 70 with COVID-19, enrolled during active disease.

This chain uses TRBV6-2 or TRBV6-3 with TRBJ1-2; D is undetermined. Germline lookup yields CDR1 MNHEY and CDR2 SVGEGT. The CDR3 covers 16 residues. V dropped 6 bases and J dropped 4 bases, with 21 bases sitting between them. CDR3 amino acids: CASSPQWEGRSYGYTF. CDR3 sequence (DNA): TGTGCCAGCAGCCCTCAATGGGAGGGAAGGAGCTATGGCTACACCTTC.

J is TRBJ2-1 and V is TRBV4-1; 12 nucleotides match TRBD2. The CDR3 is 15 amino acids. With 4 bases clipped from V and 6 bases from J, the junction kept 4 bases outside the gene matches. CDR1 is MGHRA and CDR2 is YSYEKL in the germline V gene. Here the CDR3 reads CASSRGLAGINEQFF. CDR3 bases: TGCGCCAGCAGCCGGGGACTAGCGGGCATCAATGAGCAGTTCTTC.

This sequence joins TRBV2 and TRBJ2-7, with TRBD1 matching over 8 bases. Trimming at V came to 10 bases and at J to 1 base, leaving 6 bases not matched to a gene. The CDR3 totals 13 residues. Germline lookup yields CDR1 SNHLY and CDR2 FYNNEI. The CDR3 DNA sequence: TGTGCCACCGGACAGGGCGATTCCTACGAGCAGTACTTC. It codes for CATGQGDSYEQYF.

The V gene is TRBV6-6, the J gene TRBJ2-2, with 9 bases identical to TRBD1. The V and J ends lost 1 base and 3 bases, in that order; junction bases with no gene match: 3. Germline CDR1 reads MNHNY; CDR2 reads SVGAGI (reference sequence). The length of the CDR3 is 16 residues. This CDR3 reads CASSYWDRDYTGELFF. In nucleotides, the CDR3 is TGTGCCAGCAGTTACTGGGACAGGGACTACACCGGGGAGCTGTTTTTT.

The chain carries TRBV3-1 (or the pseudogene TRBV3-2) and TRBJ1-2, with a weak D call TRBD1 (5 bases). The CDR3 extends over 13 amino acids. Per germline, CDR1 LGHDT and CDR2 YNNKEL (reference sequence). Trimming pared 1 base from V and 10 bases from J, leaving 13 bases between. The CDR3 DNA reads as TGTGCCAGCAGCCAAGGGGGCGCCAACTTCTACACCTTC. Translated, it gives CASSQGGANFYTF.

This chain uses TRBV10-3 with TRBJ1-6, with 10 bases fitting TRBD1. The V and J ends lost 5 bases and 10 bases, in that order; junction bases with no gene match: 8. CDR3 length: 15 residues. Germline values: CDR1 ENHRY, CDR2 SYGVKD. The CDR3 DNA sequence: TGTGCCATCAGTCGAGGACAGGGGGAAAGATCACCCCTCCACTTT. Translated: CAISRGQGERSPLHF.

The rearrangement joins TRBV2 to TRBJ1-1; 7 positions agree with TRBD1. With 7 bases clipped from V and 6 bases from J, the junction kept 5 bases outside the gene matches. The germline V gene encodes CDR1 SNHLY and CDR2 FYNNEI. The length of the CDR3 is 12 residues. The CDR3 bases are TGTGCCAGCATCAACAGGGGCGCTGAAGCTTTCTTT. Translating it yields CASINRGAEAFF.

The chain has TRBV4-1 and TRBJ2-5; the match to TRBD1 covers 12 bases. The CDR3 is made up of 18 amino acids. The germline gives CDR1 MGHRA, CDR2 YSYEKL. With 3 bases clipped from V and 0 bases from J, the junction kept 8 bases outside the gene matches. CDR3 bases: TGCGCCAGCAGCCAGAGCCGGGACAGGGGGCTTAACCAAGAGACCCAGTACTTC. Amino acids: CASSQSRDRGLNQETQYF.

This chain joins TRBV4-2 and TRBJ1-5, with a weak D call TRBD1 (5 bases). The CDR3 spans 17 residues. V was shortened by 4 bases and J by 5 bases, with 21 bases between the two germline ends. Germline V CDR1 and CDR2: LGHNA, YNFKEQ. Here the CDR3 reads CASSRLILGLMDQPQHF. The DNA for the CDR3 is TGTGCCAGCAGCCGCCTTATTTTGGGGCTGATGGATCAGCCCCAGCATTTT.

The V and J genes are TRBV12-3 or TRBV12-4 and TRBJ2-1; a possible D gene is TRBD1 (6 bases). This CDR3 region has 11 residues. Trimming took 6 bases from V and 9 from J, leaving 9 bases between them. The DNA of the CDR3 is TGTGCCAGCAGCCCGGACAGTGAGCAGTTCTTC. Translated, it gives CASSPDSEQFF.

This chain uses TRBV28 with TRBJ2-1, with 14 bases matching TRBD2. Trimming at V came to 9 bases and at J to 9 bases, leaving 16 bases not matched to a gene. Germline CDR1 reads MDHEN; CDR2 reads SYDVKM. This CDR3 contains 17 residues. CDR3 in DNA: TGTGCCAGTTCTTTGACTAGCGGGAGGGCCCGGAGTAGTGAGCAGTTCTTC. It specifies CASSLTSGRARSSEQFF.

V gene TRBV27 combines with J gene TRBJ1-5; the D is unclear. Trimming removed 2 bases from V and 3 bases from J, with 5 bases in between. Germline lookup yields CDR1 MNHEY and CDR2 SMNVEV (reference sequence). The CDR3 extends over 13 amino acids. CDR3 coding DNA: TGTGCCAGCAGTTTACAGAACAATCAGCCCCAGCATTTT. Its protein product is CASSLQNNQPQHF.

CDR3 nucleotide sequence: TGTGCCAGCAGCCCCCCCGGGACAAGAGGCAATCAGCCCCAGCATTTT. Amino acid sequence: CASSPPGTRGNQPQHF. V usage is TRBV5-8 and J usage is TRBJ1-5; weak D call: TRBD1 (6 bases). CDR1 and CDR2 from the germline V gene are SGHTS and YDEGEE. The CDR3 sequence is 16 residues long. V was trimmed by 4 bases and J by 2 bases, leaving 16 bases between them.